Following are 23 T cell receptor beta chains from one sample sequenced in a study of blood T cells in healthy people across ages. Primers used in a second PCR of about 6 to 12 cycles were a sample-barcoded 5' primer and a J-beta primer mix. A single record per CDR3 protein comes from TCRdb applying MiXCR to the 5' RACE reads. The sample includes 750,000 to 1,000,000 distinct CDR3 sequences, about 29% seen only once; the top ten take more than 8.5%. Separately, the same data were catalogued under a study of T cells of mothers and their children.

Sequenced material: blood. The receptors come from a woman aged 40-49 years in good health.

The rearrangement uses TRBV9 and TRBJ2-1; D is perhaps TRBD1 (5 bases). V lost 4 bases, J lost 7 bases, and 12 bases lay in between. The CDR3 is made up of 13 amino acids. The germline V gene encodes CDR1 SGDLS and CDR2 YYNGEE. CDR3 nucleotide sequence: TGTGCCAGCAGCCTCCCCCAGGGAAATGAGCAGTTCTTC. It encodes CASSLPQGNEQFF.

The gene calls are TRBV5-1 and TRBJ2-7; D ambiguous. Germline V CDR1 and CDR2: SGHRS, YFSETQ. The CDR3 is 14 amino acids. Trimming stripped 4 bases from V and 5 bases from J, with 16 bases between. The CDR3 region is CASSHEPRADEQYF. The CDR3 nucleotides are TGCGCCAGCAGCCATGAACCAAGGGCAGACGAGCAGTACTTC. Combining the CDR3 with reference TRBV5-1 and TRBJ2-7 gives the whole variable domain KAGVTQTPRYLIKTRGQQVTLSCSPISGHRSVSWYQQTPGQGLQFLFEYFSETQRNKGNFPGRFSGRQFSNSRSEMNVSTLELGDSALYLCASSHEPRADEQYFGPGTRLTVT.

This clonotype came up many times. This sequence joins TRBV24-1 and TRBJ2-3, with D perhaps matching TRBD1 (5 bases). Germline-derived CDR1 and CDR2 are KGHDR and SFDVKD. This CDR3 is 12 amino acids long. Trimming took 7 bases from V and 7 from J, leaving 11 bases between them. CDR3 residues: CATSRDKYTQYF. The CDR3 DNA reads as TGTGCCACCAGCAGGGATAAGTATACGCAGTATTTT.

The rearrangement links TRBV7-8 to TRBJ2-5; no clear D. CDR1 and CDR2 from the germline V gene are SGHVS and FQNEAQ. V lost 1 base and J 11 bases, leaving 20 bases between the germline ends. CDR3 length equals 15 residues. The CDR3 here is CASSLVLGTYNEQYF. DNA of the CDR3: TGTGCCAGCAGCTTAGTGTTAGGAACCTACAATGAGCAGTACTTC. Based on the CDR3 plus reference TRBV7-8 and TRBJ2-5, the full variable domain is GAGVSQSPRYKVAKRGQDVALRCDPISGHVSLFWYQQALGQGPEFLTYFQNEAQLDKSGLPSDRFFAERPEGSVSTLKIQRTQQEDSAVYLCASSLVLGTYNEQYFGPGTRLLVL.

As to this clonotype: Given a much more abundant clone one base away, this may be a read error. The chain combines TRBV7-3 with TRBJ2-5; D may be TRBD1 (6 bases). Trimming pared 5 bases from V and 11 bases from J, leaving 21 bases between. This CDR3 has 14 amino acids. Germline CDR1 and CDR2: SGHTA and FQGTGA. The CDR3 DNA reads as TGTGCCAGCAGCCCCCCTAATCGGGACAATGAGCAGTACTTC. Translation gives CASSPPNRDNEQYF.

This clonotype was counted at least ten times. The rearrangement joins TRBV10-3 to TRBJ2-4; possibly TRBD1 or TRBD2 for D (5 bases each). The germline V gene encodes CDR1 ENHRY and CDR2 SYGVKD. This CDR3 has 14 amino acids. Trimming removed 4 bases from V and 6 bases from J, with 13 bases in between. As DNA, the CDR3 is TGTGCCATCAGTGCGGTGGGACCCATAAACATTCAGTACTTC. Translating gives CAISAVGPINIQYF.

The chain uses TRBV9 and TRBJ2-3; 7 nucleotides match TRBD1. There are 16 residues in the CDR3. V lost 4 bases to trimming and J lost 4 bases; unmatched junction nucleotides: 12. Germline CDR1 SGDLS, CDR2 YYNGEE. The CDR3 bases are TGTGCCAGCAGCCTCTCTTTAGGGACAGCGGCAGATACGCAGTATTTT. As protein: CASSLSLGTAADTQYF. Based on the CDR3 plus reference TRBV9 and TRBJ2-3, the full variable domain is DSGVTQTPKHLITATGQRVTLRCSPRSGDLSVYWYQQSLDQGLQFLIQYYNGEERAKGNILERFSAQQFPDLHSELNLSSLELGDSALYFCASSLSLGTAADTQYFGPGTRLTVL.

The chain combines TRBV10-3 with TRBJ1-2; 8 bases agree with TRBD1. Per the germline V gene, CDR1 is ENHRY and CDR2 is SYGVKD. Germline trimming cut 6 bases from V and 4 bases from J; bases unmatched to any gene: 7. This CDR3 is built from 14 residues. The CDR3 reads CAISGQGRFYGYTF. The DNA for the CDR3 is TGTGCCATCAGCGGACAGGGAAGGTTCTATGGCTACACCTTC.

This clonotype was recorded a few times. The chain combines TRBV5-6 with TRBJ1-4; the match to TRBD1 covers 7 bases. There are 13 residues in the CDR3. Germline values: CDR1 SGHDT, CDR2 YYEEEE. V lost 4 bases, J lost 8 bases, and 5 bases stayed unmatched. The CDR3 spells CASSRGTEEKLFF. For the CDR3, the DNA is TGTGCCAGCAGCCGCGGGACAGAAGAAAAACTGTTTTTT.

The chain links TRBV9 to TRBJ2-3; 8 bases are a match to TRBD2. Per germline, CDR1 SGDLS and CDR2 YYNGEE. Losses at the gene ends were 4 bases for V and 2 bases for J; bases not matched to a gene: 15. This CDR3 has 18 residues. In nucleotides, the CDR3 is TGTGCCAGCAGCATTAGCGAGCCCAGCGGGGGTGACACAGATACGCAGTATTTT. Its translation: CASSISEPSGGDTDTQYF.

V is TRBV9 and J is TRBJ2-1, with 12 bases lining up with TRBD2. CDR1 SGDLS and CDR2 YYNGEE come from the germline V gene. There are 15 residues in the CDR3. Unmatched junction bases numbered 4, after V lost 1 base and J lost 8 bases. CDR3 bases: TGTGCCAGCAGCGTACTAGCGGGGGGGCGCGATGAGCAGTTCTTC. Its protein product is CASSVLAGGRDEQFF.

Notes on this clonotype: A junction end diverges from the germline sequence, so it may reflect a read error. V gene TRBV7-7 combines with J gene TRBJ2-5; 9 positions agree with TRBD1. This CDR3 contains 13 residues. Germline V gene lookup returns CDR1 SSHAT and CDR2 FNYEAQ (reference sequence). The CDR3 DNA reads as TGTGCTAGCAGTGACAGGGGGTCAGAGACCCAGTACTTC. Translation gives CASSDRGSETQYF.

This chain uses TRBV28 with TRBJ1-1; maybe TRBD1 (6 bases). CDR1 and CDR2 (germline): MDHEN, SYDVKM. The germline V and J ends were trimmed by 7 bases and 1 base, with 13 bases remaining between them. This CDR3 has 14 residues. The CDR3 region has the DNA TGTGCCAGCACTCCAATGACAGGGAACACTGAAGCTTTCTTT. Translated, it gives CASTPMTGNTEAFF.

The chain links TRBV20-1 to TRBJ2-5; TRBD2 agrees at 10 bases. The V and J ends lost 4 bases and 5 bases, in that order; junction bases with no gene match: 4. Per germline, CDR1 DFQATT and CDR2 SNEGSKA (reference sequence). The CDR3 has 13 amino acids. For the CDR3, the DNA is TGCAGTGCTATCCCGGGACTAGCGGAGACCCAGTACTTC. It encodes CSAIPGLAETQYF.

This clonotype has at least ten counts. Written as DNA, the CDR3 is TGCAGCGTAGAGGGAAGGGGGTCAGAGACCCAGTACTTC. It translates to CSVEGRGSETQYF. V and J are TRBV29-1 and TRBJ2-5, with D tentatively TRBD1 (6 bases). CDR1 is SQVTM, CDR2 ANQGSEA, per germline. This CDR3 is built from 13 residues. The V end was cut by 6 bases, the J end by 4 bases, with 15 bases between.

Details on this clonotype: The CDR3 carries no conserved terminal phenylalanine or tryptophan, so it likely arises from a read error. The chain couples TRBV5-1 to TRBJ2-6; TRBD1 might be the D (5 bases). The CDR3 contains 16 residues. Per the germline V gene, CDR1 is SGHRS and CDR2 is YFSETQ. For the CDR3, the DNA is TGCGTCAGCAGCCGAGTTCAGGGATCTGGGGCCAACGTCCTGACTTGC. It specifies CVSSRVQGSGANVLTC.

This clonotype occurred a few times. This chain uses TRBV29-1 with TRBJ1-2; D gene ambiguous. There are 17 residues in the CDR3. Germline assignment: CDR1 SQVTM and CDR2 ANQGSEA. V shed 0 bases and J shed 2 bases, with 19 bases lying between them. The CDR3 DNA reads as TGCAGCGTTGAAGAGGCGGCCAGCCTGGGATTGAACTATGGCTACACCTTC. Translating it yields CSVEEAASLGLNYGYTF.

The V and J genes are TRBV2 and TRBJ1-1; 7 nucleotides match TRBD1. This CDR3 spans 15 amino acids. CDR1 is SNHLY and CDR2 is FYNNEI in the germline V gene. V lost 6 bases to trimming and J lost 1 base; unmatched junction nucleotides: 8. The chain's CDR3 is CASSADRAANTEAFF. In nucleotides, the CDR3 is TGTGCCAGCAGCGCAGACAGGGCGGCGAACACTGAAGCTTTCTTT.

The sample holds a few counts of this clonotype. V is TRBV4-1 and J is TRBJ2-1; TRBD2 agrees at 7 bases. CDR3 length: 17 residues. The V segment lost 1 base and the J segment 7 bases; nucleotides outside the gene matches: 13. Germline CDR1 reads MGHRA; CDR2 reads YSYEKL. CDR3 residues: CASSQVVREGRGNEQFF. As DNA, the CDR3 is TGCGCCAGCAGCCAAGTGGTCCGAGAGGGGAGGGGAAATGAGCAGTTCTTC.

This clonotype was detected only a few times. This sequence joins TRBV12-5 and TRBJ2-1, with 7 bases that match TRBD1. After removal of 6 bases from V and 9 bases from J, the junction contained 8 bases not matched to a gene. CDR3 length: 13 residues. Germline-derived CDR1 and CDR2 are LGHNT and FRNRAP. CDR3 protein: CASGPGGRVEQFF. CDR3 DNA: TGTGCTAGTGGCCCAGGGGGACGAGTTGAGCAGTTCTTC.

At least ten counts were recorded for this clonotype. The chain uses TRBV5-1 and TRBJ1-2; D may be TRBD1 (5 bases). V was shortened by 6 bases and J by 4 bases, with 16 bases between the two germline ends. The germline gives CDR1 SGHRS, CDR2 YFSETQ. This CDR3 is built from 14 residues. Here the CDR3 DNA reads TGCGCCAGCAATCCCGGCAGGGAGGCCTATGGCTACACCTTC. Amino acids: CASNPGREAYGYTF.

This chain connects TRBV28 to TRBJ1-6; TRBD1 aligns across 8 bases. Germline V gene data show CDR1 as MDHEN and CDR2 as SYDVKM. This CDR3 has 15 residues. The ends lost 6 bases at V and 5 bases at J; junction bases unmatched: 6. In nucleotides, the CDR3 is TGTGCCAGCAGCTCAGGACAGGGTAATAATTCACCCCTCCACTTT. Its protein product is CASSSGQGNNSPLHF.

V and J are TRBV4-2 and TRBJ2-1, with TRBD1 matching 7 bases. The J call is uncertain, as TRBJ2-7 better fits the DNA end. Per the germline V gene, CDR1 is LGHNA and CDR2 is YNFKEQ. The CDR3 totals 13 residues. The CDR3 coding sequence is TGTGCCAGCAGCGATTGGACAGGCTACGAGCAGTACTTC. Protein sequence: CASSDWTGYEQYF.